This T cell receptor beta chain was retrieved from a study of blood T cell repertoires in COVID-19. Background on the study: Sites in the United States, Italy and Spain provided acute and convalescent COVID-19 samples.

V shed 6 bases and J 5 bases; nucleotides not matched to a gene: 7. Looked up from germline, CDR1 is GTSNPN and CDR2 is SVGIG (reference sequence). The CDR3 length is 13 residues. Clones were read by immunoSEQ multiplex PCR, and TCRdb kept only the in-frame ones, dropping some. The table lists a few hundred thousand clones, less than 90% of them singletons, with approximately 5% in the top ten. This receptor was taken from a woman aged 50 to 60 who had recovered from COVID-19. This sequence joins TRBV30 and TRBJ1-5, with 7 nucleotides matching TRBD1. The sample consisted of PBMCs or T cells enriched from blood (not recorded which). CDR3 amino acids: CACSTGNDQPQHF. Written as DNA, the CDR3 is TGTGCCTGTTCGACAGGGAATGATCAGCCCCAGCATTTT.